The clone carrying this TCR beta chain was seen repeatedly, ten times or more. Its specificity is not known. This record comes from a study of T cell repertoires in cytomegalovirus infection. Trimming cost V 4 bases and J 7 bases, with 11 bases left between them. The CDR3 extends over 13 amino acids. The germline gives CDR1 SNHLY, CDR2 FYNNEI. Overall study findings and caveats: It was HLA-C-restricted CMV-specific TCR beta clonotypes that dominated the response ex vivo.

TCRdb fed the reads into MiXCR, producing one record per CDR3 protein. There are 480,000 or so distinct CDR3 sequences in the sample; approximately 10% occur only once, and 10% lies in the top ten. The clonotype originates from a human donor in good health (CMV status not recorded). Some clones in this sample may be carry-over from other donors' samples. The J gene is TRBJ1-3, the V gene TRBV2; no reliable D call. Source material: PBMCs. Here the CDR3 reads CASSVDLGNTIYF. CDR3 sequence (DNA): TGTGCCAGCAGTGTCGACTTGGGGAACACCATATATTTT.